This T cell receptor delta chain appears in the sequencing data of a study of γδ T cells in repeated Plasmodium falciparum infection. In the study overall: Each infection was followed by sampling at 21 days, plus baseline and some pre-infection draws.

Vgamma9/Vdelta2+ and Vdelta2-negative gammadelta T cells were flow-sorted from PBMC for bulk sequencing. In the case of this clone: The protein TCRdb gives is from a much larger clone and does not agree with this DNA's translation at residue 5, likely a read error; the protein shown here comes from the DNA.

TCRdb re-called clones from the multiplex PCR reads using CATT. There are 85,000 to 100,000 delta-chain clones in the sample; approximately 0.92% occur only once, and 9.6% lies in the top ten. The CDR3 totals 22 residues. V dropped 9 bases and J dropped 3; count of bases not matched to a gene: 29. Germline CDR1 TSESDYY, CDR2 QEAYKQQN. The receptor comes from a pool of human donors (malaria-infected and uninfected, not separated). The V call is TRAV38-2/DV8, the J call TRDJ1, with 13 bases lining up with TRDD3. No J gene is reported in TCRdb; it was inferred here by comparing the DNA with germline. What was sequenced was gamma-delta T cells from blood. The CDR3 protein is CASFIETHYWGIRVGGPDKLIF. CDR3 DNA sequence: TGTGCTTCCTTCATAGAAACCCATTACTGGGGGATACGCGTAGGGGGTCCCGATAAACTCATCTTT.